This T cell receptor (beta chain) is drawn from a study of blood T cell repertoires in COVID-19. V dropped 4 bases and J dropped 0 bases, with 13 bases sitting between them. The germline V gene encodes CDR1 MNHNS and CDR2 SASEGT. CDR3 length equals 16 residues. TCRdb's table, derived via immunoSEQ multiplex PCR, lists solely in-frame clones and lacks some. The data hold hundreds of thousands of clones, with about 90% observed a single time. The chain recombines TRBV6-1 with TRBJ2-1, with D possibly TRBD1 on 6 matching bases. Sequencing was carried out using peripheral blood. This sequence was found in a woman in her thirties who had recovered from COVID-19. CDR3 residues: CASSGKQGFSYNEQFF. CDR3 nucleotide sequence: TGTGCCAGCAGTGGGAAACAGGGCTTCTCCTACAATGAGCAGTTCTTC.